What follows is one TCR beta chain and its context. Donors, without exception, were Caucasian adults residing in Nashville, Tennessee. These data belong to a study of shared clonotypes between healthy human individuals. Germline values: CDR1 SEHNR, CDR2 FQNEAQ (reference sequence). CDR3 length: 14 residues. V shed 5 bases and J 12 bases; nucleotides not matched to a gene: 10. The protocol was immunoSEQ multiplex PCR, while the TCRdb copy is restricted to in-frame clones and leaves out a portion. The sample gives about 330,000 clones, around 87% of which show up once; 15% to 20% is in the top ten. The rearrangement links TRBV7-9 to TRBJ1-6, with 7 nucleotides matching TRBD1. Sequencing was done on a sample of memory CD8+ T cells sorted from blood. Subset defined: CD45RO+ cells pooled with CCR7-negative TemRA cells. This TCR came from a man aged 18 to 30 in good health. The CDR3: CASSPPWTGEPLHF. The CDR3 bases are TGTGCCAGCAGCCCACCATGGACAGGCGAACCCCTCCACTTT.